These 18 T cell receptor beta chains share one sample of origin, sequenced in a study of control samples from healthy donors and cancer patients. TCRdb keeps only in-frame clones here, not all; method: immunoSEQ multiplex PCR. The sample has approximately 160,000 clones; approximately 90% are singletons. Material for sequencing was blood. The receptors derive from a woman in her 30s in good health.

V and J are TRBV10-3 and TRBJ2-1, with a weak D call TRBD2 (5 bases). Germline loops: CDR1 ENHRY, CDR2 SYGVKD. Trimming cost V 10 bases and J 0 bases, with 7 bases left between them. The CDR3 loop spans 12 amino acids. CDR3 residues: CATRGSYNEQFF. DNA of the CDR3: TGTGCCACCCGGGGCTCCTACAATGAGCAGTTCTTC.

The rearrangement uses TRBV27 and TRBJ1-1, with 8 bases matching TRBD1. The CDR3 covers 13 residues. Germline V CDR1 and CDR2: MNHEY, SMNVEV (reference sequence). V was pared by 6 bases and J by 5 bases, with 5 bases of the junction left unmatched. CDR3 region: CASRQQGGTEAFF. In DNA form, the CDR3 reads TGTGCCAGCAGGCAACAGGGGGGGACTGAAGCTTTCTTT.

The V call is TRBV6-6, the J call TRBJ2-3, with D hard to call. This CDR3 spans 15 amino acids. CDR1 MNHNY and CDR2 SVGAGI come from the germline V gene (reference sequence). V lost 2 bases, J lost 2 bases, and 11 bases lay in between. The CDR3 DNA reads TGTGCCAGCAGTTACATCCCCAGAGCCACAGATACGCAGTATTTT. It is translated as CASSYIPRATDTQYF.

This rearrangement joins TRBV6-2 or TRBV6-3 to TRBJ2-5, with 7 positions matching TRBD1. This CDR3 region has 15 residues. Germline loops: CDR1 MNHEY, CDR2 SVGEGT. Trimming took 1 base from V and 0 from J; bases not matched to a gene: 2. This CDR3 reads CASSYFGTDQETQYF. For the CDR3, the DNA is TGTGCCAGCAGTTACTTCGGGACAGACCAAGAGACCCAGTACTTC.

The chain has TRBV25-1 and TRBJ2-7; D unresolved. Germline V gives CDR1 MGHDK, CDR2 SYGVNS. This CDR3 is 11 amino acids long. V lost 3 bases and J lost 4, with 4 bases in between. The CDR3 region has the DNA TGTGCCAGCAGTGATCTATACGAGCAGTACTTC. Protein: CASSDLYEQYF.

The rearrangement links TRBV4-1 to TRBJ2-5; unclear D gene. Looked up from germline, CDR1 is MGHRA and CDR2 is YSYEKL. V was shortened by 4 bases and J by 5 bases, with 11 bases between the two germline ends. The CDR3 is made up of 13 amino acids. DNA for the CDR3: TGCGCCAGCAGCCCCCGGCCCCCCGAGACCCAGTACTTC. Its protein is CASSPRPPETQYF.

V is TRBV12-3 or TRBV12-4 and J is TRBJ1-1; no firm D call. Trimming took 6 bases from V and 3 from J, leaving 8 bases between them. The CDR3 has 12 amino acids. CDR3 sequence: CASSPGYTEAFF. In DNA form, the CDR3 reads TGTGCCAGCAGCCCCGGCTACACTGAAGCTTTCTTT.

CDR3 DNA: TGTGCCAGCAGTGCCTCCCCGGACACCGGGGAGCTGTTTTTT. Translation: CASSASPDTGELFF. V usage is TRBV6-4 and J usage is TRBJ2-2; no clear D. CDR3 length: 14 amino acids. Trimming stripped 4 bases from V and 3 bases from J, with 9 bases between. Germline CDR1 is MRHNA and CDR2 is SNTAGT.

V is TRBV28 and J is TRBJ1-3, with D hard to call. This CDR3 comprises 14 residues. The germline V gene encodes CDR1 MDHEN and CDR2 SYDVKM. V was pared by 5 bases and J by 0 bases, with 8 bases between. The CDR3 nucleotides are TGTGCCAGCAGTCCAGACGACTCTGGAAACACCATATATTTT. It codes for CASSPDDSGNTIYF.

The chain uses TRBV6-5 and TRBJ2-7; TRBD2 matches at 10 bases. The ends lost 6 bases at V and 0 bases at J; junction bases unmatched: 5. This CDR3 region has 15 residues. The germline V gene has CDR1 MNHEY and CDR2 SVGAGI. The CDR3 bases are TGTGCCAGCAGCCAAACTAGCGGGATCTCCTACGAGCAGTACTTC. It translates to CASSQTSGISYEQYF.

Turning to this clone: The same CDR3 arises from other DNA sequences in this sample as well. This chain uses TRBV20-1 with TRBJ2-5, with D possibly matching TRBD2 (5 bases). The CDR3 sequence is 10 residues long. Germline V gene sequence: CDR1 DFQATT, CDR2 SNEGSKA (reference sequence). Trimming shortened V by 6 bases and J by 3 bases, and 5 bases separated the two germline ends. CDR3 in DNA: TGCAGTGCGGAGGAAGAGACCCAGTACTTC. It is translated as CSAEEETQYF.

The CDR3 bases are TGTGCCAGCAGTTACGAGGCAGGATTCTACGAGCAGTACTTC. The encoded protein is CASSYEAGFYEQYF. The chain employs TRBV6-2 or TRBV6-3 and TRBJ2-7; no clear D. Per germline, CDR1 MNHEY and CDR2 SVGEGT. The CDR3 covers 14 residues. V lost 2 bases to trimming and J lost 3 bases, with 11 bases between them.

The chain is built from TRBV12-2 and TRBJ2-7; the table assigns TRBD1, which was not confirmed against the DNA. TRBV12-2 is assigned pseudogene status. The length of the CDR3 is 16 residues. CDR3 sequence reads: CASRLCPGQPRYEQYF. The CDR3 nucleotides read TGTGCAAGTCGCTTATGTCCGGGACAGCCCCGTTACGAGCAGTACTTC.

The chain carries TRBV7-6 and TRBJ2-5; 13 nucleotides agree with TRBD2. V lost 5 bases, J lost 4 bases, and 10 bases stayed unmatched. Germline loops: CDR1 SGHVS, CDR2 FNYEAQ. This CDR3 has 17 amino acids. The CDR3 coding sequence is TGTGCCAGCAGCCTGTGGACTAGCGGGAGTGGGGGAGAGACCCAGTACTTC. Translating gives CASSLWTSGSGGETQYF.

This clone was seen once. The chain combines TRBV28 with TRBJ2-4; tentatively, D is TRBD1 or TRBD2 (6 bases each). The CDR3 runs to 17 residues. The V and J ends lost 6 bases and 8 bases respectively, with 26 bases between them. The germline V gene encodes CDR1 MDHEN and CDR2 SYDVKM. The CDR3 DNA is TGTGCCAGCAGCTCCACCCGGGCCTGGCCTAGGGGGGACATTCAGTACTTC. It is translated as CASSSTRAWPRGDIQYF.

The V and J genes are TRBV24-1 and TRBJ2-3; D call uncertain. V lost 8 bases, J lost 0 bases, and 2 bases lay in between. Germline CDR1 is KGHDR and CDR2 is SFDVKD. This CDR3 contains 11 residues. This CDR3 reads CATMSTDTQYF. CDR3 DNA sequence: TGTGCCACCATGAGCACAGATACGCAGTATTTT.

This clone was observed a few times. The V gene is TRBV28, the J gene TRBJ2-7; 9 positions match TRBD1. CDR3 size: 17 residues. V trimming: 0 bases; J trimming: 5 bases; junction bases outside the gene matches: 11. CDR1 is MDHEN, CDR2 SYDVKM, per germline. This CDR3 reads CASSLWSLDRGLHEQYF. The CDR3 DNA reads TGTGCCAGCAGTTTATGGTCCCTGGACAGGGGACTCCACGAGCAGTACTTC.

This rearrangement joins TRBV2 to TRBJ2-3, with TRBD2 matching 12 bases. V dropped 4 bases and J dropped 5; count of bases not matched to a gene: 7. Germline CDR1 is SNHLY and CDR2 is FYNNEI. The CDR3 covers 16 residues. CDR3 DNA sequence: TGTGCCAGCAGTGCCACCCCGGGACTAGCGGGAGATACGCAGTATTTT. This codes for CASSATPGLAGDTQYF.